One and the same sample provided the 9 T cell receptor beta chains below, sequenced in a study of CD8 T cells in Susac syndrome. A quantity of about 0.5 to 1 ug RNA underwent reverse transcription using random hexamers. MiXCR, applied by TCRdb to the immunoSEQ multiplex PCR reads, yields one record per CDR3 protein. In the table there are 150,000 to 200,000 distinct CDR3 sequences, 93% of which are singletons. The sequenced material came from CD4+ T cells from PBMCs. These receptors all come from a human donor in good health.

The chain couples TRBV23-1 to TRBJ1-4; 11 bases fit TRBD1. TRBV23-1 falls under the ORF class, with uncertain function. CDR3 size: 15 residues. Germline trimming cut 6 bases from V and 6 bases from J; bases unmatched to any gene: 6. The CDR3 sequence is CASRPPGQGDEKLFF. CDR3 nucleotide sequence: TGCGCCAGCAGGCCCCCGGGACAGGGGGATGAAAAACTGTTTTTT.

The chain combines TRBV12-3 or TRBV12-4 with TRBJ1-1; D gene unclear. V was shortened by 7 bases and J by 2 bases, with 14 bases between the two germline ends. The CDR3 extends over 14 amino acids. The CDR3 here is CASISWGVNTEAFF. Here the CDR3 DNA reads TGTGCCAGCATCTCGTGGGGAGTAAACACTGAAGCTTTCTTT.

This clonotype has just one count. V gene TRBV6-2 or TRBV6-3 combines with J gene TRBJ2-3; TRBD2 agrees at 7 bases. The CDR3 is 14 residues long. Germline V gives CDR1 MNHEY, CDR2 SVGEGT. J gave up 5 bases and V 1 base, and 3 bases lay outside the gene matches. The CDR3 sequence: CASSYWGGEDTQYF. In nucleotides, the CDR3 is TGTGCCAGCAGTTACTGGGGAGGGGAAGATACGCAGTATTTT.

The CDR3 here is CSAHRGVGNQPQHF. In DNA form, the CDR3 reads TGCAGTGCGCATCGAGGGGTCGGCAATCAGCCCCAGCATTTT. This chain uses TRBV20-1 with TRBJ1-5; D might be TRBD1 (5 bases). The CDR3 length is 14 residues. The V and J ends lost 6 bases and 2 bases respectively, with 14 bases between them. CDR1 and CDR2 from the germline V gene are DFQATT and SNEGSKA (reference sequence).

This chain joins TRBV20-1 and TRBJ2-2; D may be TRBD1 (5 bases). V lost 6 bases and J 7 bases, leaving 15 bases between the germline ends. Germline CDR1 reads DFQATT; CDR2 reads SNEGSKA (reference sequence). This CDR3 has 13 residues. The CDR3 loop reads CSADGQGDGELFF. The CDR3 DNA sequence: TGCAGTGCCGACGGGCAGGGCGACGGGGAGCTGTTTTTT.

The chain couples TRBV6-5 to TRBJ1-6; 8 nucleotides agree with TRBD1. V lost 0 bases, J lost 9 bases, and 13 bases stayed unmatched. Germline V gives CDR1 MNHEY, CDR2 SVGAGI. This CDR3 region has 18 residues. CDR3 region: CASSYSKQGGFSGSPLHF. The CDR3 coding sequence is TGTGCCAGCAGTTACTCGAAACAGGGGGGCTTCTCCGGTTCACCCCTCCACTTT.

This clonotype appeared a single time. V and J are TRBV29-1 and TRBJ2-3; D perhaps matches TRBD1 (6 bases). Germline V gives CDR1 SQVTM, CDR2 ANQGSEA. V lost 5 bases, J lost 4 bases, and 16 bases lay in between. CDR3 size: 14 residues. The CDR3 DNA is TGCAGCGTTAGCAGGGGCGAGGTCGCAGATACGCAGTATTTT. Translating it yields CSVSRGEVADTQYF.

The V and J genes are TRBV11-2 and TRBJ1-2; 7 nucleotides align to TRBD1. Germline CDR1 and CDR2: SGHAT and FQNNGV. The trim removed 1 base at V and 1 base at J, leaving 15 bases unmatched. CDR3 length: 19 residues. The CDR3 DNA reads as TGTGCCAGCAGCTTAGCCGAATCATGGGTTCAGGGGGGTAACTATGGCTACACCTTC. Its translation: CASSLAESWVQGGNYGYTF.

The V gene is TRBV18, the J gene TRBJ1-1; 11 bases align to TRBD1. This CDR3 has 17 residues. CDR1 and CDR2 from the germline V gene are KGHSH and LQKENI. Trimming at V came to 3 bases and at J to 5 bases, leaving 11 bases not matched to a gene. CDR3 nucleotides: TGTGCCAGCTCACCGCGAGACACAGGGACAGGGGGGACTGAAGCTTTCTTT. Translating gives CASSPRDTGTGGTEAFF.